The entry below describes one TCR beta chain. Through a sample-barcoded 5' primer and a J-beta primer mix, a second PCR was run for roughly 6 to 11 cycles. From the 5' RACE reads, TCRdb called clonotypes with MiXCR, one entry per CDR3 protein. The table lists more than 650,000 distinct CDR3 sequences, approximately 53% of them singletons. This record belongs to a study of blood T cells in healthy people across ages. The CDR3 contains 13 residues. The V end lost 7 bases, the J end lost 1 base, and 13 bases lay between the germline ends. Germline V CDR1 and CDR2: SQVTM, ANQGSEA. The sequence was collected from a man older than 75 in good health. Input material: blood. The rearrangement links TRBV29-1 to TRBJ1-1; tentative D call: TRBD1 (6 bases). In DNA, the CDR3 is TGCAGCGCCACGGACAGATGGAACACTGAAGCTTTCTTT. Its translation: CSATDRWNTEAFF.